The 13 T cell receptor beta chains given below trace back to one sample, sequenced in a study of response to subunit inactivated influenza vaccine. One entry per CDR3 protein, called by TCRdb with MiXCR from the RT-PCR reads. The data hold about 700,000 distinct CDR3 sequences, with roughly 13% observed a single time. The sample was PBMCs from blood, taken around two weeks before vaccination. The receptors shown here come from a man over 45 who received an inactivated influenza vaccine.

The table lists this clonotype with many counts. This chain connects TRBV4-1 to TRBJ2-1, with 8 bases fitting TRBD1. The germline V gene has CDR1 MGHRA and CDR2 YSYEKL. V dropped 0 bases and J dropped 3; count of bases not matched to a gene: 4. CDR3 size: 16 residues. The CDR3 sequence: CASSQEGQVFYNEQFF. The CDR3 nucleotides read TGCGCCAGCAGCCAAGAGGGACAGGTTTTCTACAATGAGCAGTTCTTC.

The CDR3 is CASSQTRGIPETQYF. The DNA for the CDR3 is TGTGCCAGCAGTCAAACCAGGGGAATTCCAGAGACCCAGTACTTC. The rearrangement uses TRBV7-2 and TRBJ2-5; possibly TRBD1 for D (6 bases). The CDR3 length is 15 residues. CDR1 and CDR2 (germline): SGHTA, FQGNSA. Deletions cut 6 bases from V and 4 bases from J, with 18 bases between.

This clonotype appeared a few times. The chain recombines TRBV24-1 with TRBJ2-1; D gene ambiguous. CDR1 and CDR2 from the germline V gene are KGHDR and SFDVKD. The CDR3 sequence is 13 residues long. Trimming stripped 1 base from V and 6 bases from J, with 6 bases between. This CDR3 is CATSDFSSNEQFF. As DNA, the CDR3 is TGTGCCACCAGTGATTTCTCGAGCAATGAGCAGTTCTTC.

This clonotype was seen more than once but under ten times. This chain's CDR3 is CASSQDLNRNTGELFF. DNA of the CDR3: TGTGCCAGCAGCCAAGATCTTAACAGGAACACCGGGGAGCTGTTTTTT. The rearrangement links TRBV3-1 to TRBJ2-2; no firm D call. The CDR3 spans 16 residues. Germline CDR1 reads LGHDT; CDR2 reads YNNKEL (reference sequence). Trimming cost V 0 bases and J 1 base, with 9 bases left between them. Full variable domain (remainder filled in from reference TRBV3-1 and TRBJ2-2): DTAVSQTPKYLVTQMGNDKSIKCEQNLGHDTMYWYKQDSKKFLKIMFSYNNKELIINETVPNRFSPKSPDKAHLNLHINSLELGDSAVYFCASSQDLNRNTGELFFGEGSRLTVL.

V usage is TRBV7-6 and J usage is TRBJ2-7; either TRBD1 or TRBD2 may supply D (5 bases each). The CDR3 totals 14 residues. Germline CDR1 is SGHVS and CDR2 is FNYEAQ. Trimming removed 4 bases at V and 3 bases at J, with 13 bases between. The CDR3 sequence: CASSYRDVFYEQYF. The CDR3 nucleotides are TGTGCCAGCAGCTACCGGGACGTCTTCTACGAGCAGTACTTC. Complete variable domain (other parts from reference TRBV7-6 and TRBJ2-7): GAGVSQSPRYKVTKRGQDVALRCDPISGHVSLYWYRQALGQGPEFLTYFNYEAQQDKSGLPNDRFSAERPEGSISTLTIQRTEQRDSAMYRCASSYRDVFYEQYFGPGTRLTVT.

This clonotype was observed a handful of times. This chain uses TRBV11-2 with TRBJ2-5; tentative D call: TRBD1 (5 bases). Germline V lookup: CDR1 SGHAT, CDR2 FQNNGV. The germline V and J ends were trimmed by 2 bases and 5 bases, with 12 bases remaining between them. The CDR3 is made up of 14 amino acids. This CDR3 is CASSLSPGMETQYF. The CDR3 DNA follows: TGTGCCAGCAGCTTATCCCCAGGGATGGAGACCCAGTACTTC.

This clonotype has only a few counts. This chain links TRBV5-1 with TRBJ2-5, with 10 bases that match TRBD1. This CDR3 is 14 amino acids long. Trimming took 5 bases from V and 3 from J; bases not matched to a gene: 4. The germline V gene encodes CDR1 SGHRS and CDR2 YFSETQ. The CDR3 here is CASRYGTGEETQYF. The CDR3 DNA reads as TGCGCCAGCAGGTACGGGACAGGGGAAGAGACCCAGTACTTC.

This clonotype was observed a few times. The chain has TRBV29-1 and TRBJ1-2; possible D gene TRBD1, 6 bases. CDR3 length equals 14 residues. In germline, CDR1 is SQVTM, CDR2 ANQGSEA. V was shortened by 4 bases and J by 4 bases, with 16 bases between the two germline ends. The CDR3 region has the DNA TGCAGCGTTGTACCCAGGGACACATTCTATGGCTACACCTTC. It codes for CSVVPRDTFYGYTF.

This clonotype was counted many times. J is TRBJ2-1 and V is TRBV7-9; 8 bases agree with TRBD2. V trimming: 0 bases; J trimming: 4 bases; junction bases outside the gene matches: 5. Germline V gene sequence: CDR1 SEHNR, CDR2 FQNEAQ (reference sequence). The CDR3 length is 16 residues. In nucleotides, the CDR3 is TGTGCCAGCAGCTTAGCGGCAGCGGGGGCTTACAATGAGCAGTTCTTC. Its protein is CASSLAAAGAYNEQFF.

This clonotype was counted between two and nine times. This may be a read error, as it is one base from a much larger clone. This chain links TRBV11-1 with TRBJ2-3; TRBD1 matches 7 bases. The CDR3 consists of 19 residues. Germline V gene sequence: CDR1 SGHAT, CDR2 FQDESV (reference sequence). V gave up 3 bases and J gave up 3 bases; unmatched junction bases: 18. CDR3 in DNA: TGTGCCAGCAGCTTTGCTGTCCCAAAGCCGGGACAGAAGACAGATACGCAGTATTTT. Translating gives CASSFAVPKPGQKTDTQYF.

This clonotype has just a few counts. The rearrangement links TRBV12-3 or TRBV12-4 to TRBJ1-5; TRBD1 matches 9 bases. This CDR3 is 13 amino acids long. V trimming: 7 bases; J trimming: 5 bases; junction bases outside the gene matches: 3. The CDR3 reads CASTRDRDQPQHF. In DNA form, the CDR3 reads TGTGCCAGCACCCGGGACAGGGATCAGCCCCAGCATTTT.

The chain joins TRBV9 to TRBJ2-1; TRBD2 matches 8 bases. The V gene end was trimmed by 0 bases and the J gene end by 5 bases; junction bases not matched to a gene: 7. This CDR3 comprises 16 residues. In germline, CDR1 is SGDLS, CDR2 YYNGEE. CDR3 sequence reads: CASSVDSGGLDNEQFF. CDR3 bases: TGTGCCAGCAGCGTAGATTCGGGGGGACTAGACAATGAGCAGTTCTTC.

In this sample, this clonotype turned up a few times. The rearrangement uses TRBV19 and TRBJ2-3; 10 nucleotides match TRBD1. Per the germline V gene, CDR1 is LNHDA and CDR2 is SQIVND (reference sequence). This CDR3 region has 16 residues. J lost 5 bases, V lost 4 bases, and 9 bases had no gene match. CDR3 sequence: CASSKSGTGERDTQYF. The CDR3, as DNA: TGTGCCAGTAGTAAATCCGGGACAGGGGAAAGAGATACGCAGTATTTT.